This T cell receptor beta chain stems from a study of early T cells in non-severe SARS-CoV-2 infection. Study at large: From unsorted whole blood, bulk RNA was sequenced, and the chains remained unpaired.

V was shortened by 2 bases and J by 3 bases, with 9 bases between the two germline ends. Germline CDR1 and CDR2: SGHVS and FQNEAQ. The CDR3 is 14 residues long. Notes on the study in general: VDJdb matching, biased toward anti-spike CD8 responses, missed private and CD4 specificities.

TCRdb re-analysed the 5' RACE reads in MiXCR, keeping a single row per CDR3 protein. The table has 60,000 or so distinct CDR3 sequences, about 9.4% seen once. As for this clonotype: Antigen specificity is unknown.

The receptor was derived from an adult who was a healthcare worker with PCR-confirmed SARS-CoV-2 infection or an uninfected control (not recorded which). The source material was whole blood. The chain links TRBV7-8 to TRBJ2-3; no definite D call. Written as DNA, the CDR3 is TGTGCCAGCAGCTTATGGCTGGGGACAGATACGCAGTATTTT. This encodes CASSLWLGTDTQYF.